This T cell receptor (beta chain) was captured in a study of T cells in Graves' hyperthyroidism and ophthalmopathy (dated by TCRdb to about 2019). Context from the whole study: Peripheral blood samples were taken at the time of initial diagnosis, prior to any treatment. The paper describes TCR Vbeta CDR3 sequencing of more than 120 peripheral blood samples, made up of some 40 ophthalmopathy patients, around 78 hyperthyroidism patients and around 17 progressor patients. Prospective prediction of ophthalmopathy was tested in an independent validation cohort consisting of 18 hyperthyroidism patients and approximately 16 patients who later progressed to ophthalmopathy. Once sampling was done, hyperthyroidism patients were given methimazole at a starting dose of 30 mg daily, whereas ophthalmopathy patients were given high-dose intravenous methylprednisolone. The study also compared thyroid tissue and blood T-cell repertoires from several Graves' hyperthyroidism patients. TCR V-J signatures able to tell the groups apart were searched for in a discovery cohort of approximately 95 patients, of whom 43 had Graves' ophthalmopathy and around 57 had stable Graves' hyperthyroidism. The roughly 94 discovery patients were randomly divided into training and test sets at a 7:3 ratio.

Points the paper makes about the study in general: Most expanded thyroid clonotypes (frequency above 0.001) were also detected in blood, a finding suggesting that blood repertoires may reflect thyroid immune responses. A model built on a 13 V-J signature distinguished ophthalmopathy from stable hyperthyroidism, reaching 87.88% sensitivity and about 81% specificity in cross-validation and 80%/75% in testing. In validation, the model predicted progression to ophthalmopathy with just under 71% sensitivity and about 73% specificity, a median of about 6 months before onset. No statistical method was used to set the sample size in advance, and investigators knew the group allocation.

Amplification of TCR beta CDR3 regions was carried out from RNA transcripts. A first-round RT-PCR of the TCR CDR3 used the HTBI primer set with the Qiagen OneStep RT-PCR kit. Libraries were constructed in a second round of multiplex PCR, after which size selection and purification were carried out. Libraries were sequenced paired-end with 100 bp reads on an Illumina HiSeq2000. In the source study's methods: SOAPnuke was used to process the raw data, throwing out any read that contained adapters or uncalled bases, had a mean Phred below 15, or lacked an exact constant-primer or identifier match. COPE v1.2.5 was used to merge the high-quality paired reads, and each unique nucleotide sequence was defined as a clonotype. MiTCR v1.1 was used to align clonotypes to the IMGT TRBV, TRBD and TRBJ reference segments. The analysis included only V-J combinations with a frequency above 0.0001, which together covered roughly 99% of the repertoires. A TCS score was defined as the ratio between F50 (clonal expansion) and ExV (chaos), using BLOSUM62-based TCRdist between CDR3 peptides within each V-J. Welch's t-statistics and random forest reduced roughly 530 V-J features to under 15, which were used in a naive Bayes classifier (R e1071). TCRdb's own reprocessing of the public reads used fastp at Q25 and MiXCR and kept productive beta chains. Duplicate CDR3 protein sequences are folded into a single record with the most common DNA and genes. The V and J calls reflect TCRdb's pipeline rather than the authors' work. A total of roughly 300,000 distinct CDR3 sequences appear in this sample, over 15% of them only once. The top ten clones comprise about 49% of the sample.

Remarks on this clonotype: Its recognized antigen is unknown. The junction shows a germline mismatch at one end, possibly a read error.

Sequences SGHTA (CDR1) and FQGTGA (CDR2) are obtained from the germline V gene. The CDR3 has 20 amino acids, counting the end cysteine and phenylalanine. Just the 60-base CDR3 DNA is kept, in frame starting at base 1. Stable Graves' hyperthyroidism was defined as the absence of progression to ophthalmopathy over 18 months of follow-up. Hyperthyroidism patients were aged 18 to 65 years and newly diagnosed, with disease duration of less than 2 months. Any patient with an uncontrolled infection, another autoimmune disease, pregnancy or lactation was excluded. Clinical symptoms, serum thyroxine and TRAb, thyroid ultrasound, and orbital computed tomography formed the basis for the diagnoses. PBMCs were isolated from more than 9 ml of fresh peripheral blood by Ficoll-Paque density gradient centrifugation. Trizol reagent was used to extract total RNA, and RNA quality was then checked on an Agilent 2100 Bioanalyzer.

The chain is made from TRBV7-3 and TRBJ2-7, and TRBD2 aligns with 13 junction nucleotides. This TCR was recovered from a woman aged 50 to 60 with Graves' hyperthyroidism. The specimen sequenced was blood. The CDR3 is CASSLTTTSGRADFFLEQYF. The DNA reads TGTGCCAGCAGCCTAACGACAACTAGCGGGAGGGCCGATTTCTTCCTCGAGCAGTACTTC.